This T cell receptor (beta chain) was identified in a study of T-cell reconstitution after alpha-beta-depleted transplantation in children. A TCRbeta library incorporating unique molecular identifiers was prepared. TCRdb fed the PCR reads into MiXCR, producing one record per CDR3 protein. The table includes 100,000 to 120,000 distinct CDR3 sequences, around a tenth detected once. V was shortened by 0 bases and J by 6 bases, with 8 bases between the two germline ends. Germline lookup yields CDR1 SEHNR and CDR2 FQNEAQ (reference sequence). The CDR3 length is 13 residues. In this sample, this clonotype turned up many times.

The sequence was obtained from a human donor who donated a stem cell graft to a child with acute lymphoblastic leukemia. This sequence joins TRBV7-9 and TRBJ2-5; TRBD2 might be the D (6 bases). The sequences come from PBMCs from the stem cell graft donor, collected from the stem cell graft. This chain's CDR3 is CASSLAGGKTQYF. Here the CDR3 DNA reads TGTGCCAGCAGCTTAGCGGGGGGAAAGACCCAGTACTTC.